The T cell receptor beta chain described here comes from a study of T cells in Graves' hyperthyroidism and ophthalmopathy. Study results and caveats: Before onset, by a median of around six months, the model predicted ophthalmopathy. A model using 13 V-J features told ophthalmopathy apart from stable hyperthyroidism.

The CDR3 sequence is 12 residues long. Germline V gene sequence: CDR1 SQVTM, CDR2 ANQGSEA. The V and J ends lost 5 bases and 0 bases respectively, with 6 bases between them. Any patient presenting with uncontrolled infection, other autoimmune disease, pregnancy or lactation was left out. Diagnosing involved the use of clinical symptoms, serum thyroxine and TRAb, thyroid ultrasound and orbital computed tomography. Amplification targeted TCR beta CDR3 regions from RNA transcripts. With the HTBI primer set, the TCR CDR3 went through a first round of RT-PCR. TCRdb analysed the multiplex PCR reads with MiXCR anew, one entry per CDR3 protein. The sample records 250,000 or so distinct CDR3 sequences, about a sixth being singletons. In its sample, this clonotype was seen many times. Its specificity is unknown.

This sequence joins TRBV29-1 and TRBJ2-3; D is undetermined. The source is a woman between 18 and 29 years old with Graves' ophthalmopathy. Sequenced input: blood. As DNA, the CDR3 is TGCAGCGTTTCCACGAGCACAGATACGCAGTATTTT. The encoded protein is CSVSTSTDTQYF.